These T cell receptor beta chains were read from a single sample in a study of cytomegalovirus exposure and HLA in healthy donors. The protocol was immunoSEQ multiplex PCR, while the TCRdb copy is restricted to in-frame clones and leaves out a portion. The sample holds about 190,000 clones, about 80% seen once. Sequencing input: PBMCs. All receptors derive from a woman aged 18-29 years in good health and CMV-seropositive. Both conserved end residues are part of each CDR3. Each record gives: D gene, clone size, J gene, V gene, CDR3 DNA, CDR3 protein. The D gene is left open where the match is weak. Clone size is not always given. Where it is, it says once, few, many or a class for expanded clones.

TRBD1	.	TRBJ2-1	TRBV29-1	TGCAGCGTTGATACAGGGGGATCCTACAATGAGCAGTTCTTC	CSVDTGGSYNEQFF
TRBD1	.	TRBJ1-1	TRBV29-1	TGCAGCGTAAACGGACAGGGTGTGAACACTGAAGCTTTCTTT	CSVNGQGVNTEAFF
.	once	TRBJ1-2	TRBV6-1	TGTGCCAGCACCAGGAACCTTTATGGCTACACCTTC	CASTRNLYGYTF
.	few	TRBJ2-3	TRBV30	TGTGCCTGGAGTTCGGGGGTCACAGATACGCAGTATTTT	CAWSSGVTDTQYF
TRBD2	.	TRBJ2-7	TRBV5-4	TGTGCCAGCAGCCTCAACATATTAGCGGGGGGGACCTACGAGCAGTACTTC	CASSLNILAGGTYEQYF
.	.	TRBJ1-1	TRBV18	TGTGCCAGCTCACCAACGGGCACTGAAGCTTTCTTT	CASSPTGTEAFF
TRBD2	.	TRBJ2-3	TRBV4-2	TGTGCCAGCAGCCAAGGGCGGGGGGCTTACACAGATACGCAGTATTTT	CASSQGRGAYTDTQYF
.	.	TRBJ1-1	TRBV28	TGTGCCAGCAGTCCACCCCAATGGGGGCGAGACACTGAAGCTTTCTTT	CASSPPQWGRDTEAFF
TRBD1	.	TRBJ1-5	TRBV19	TGTGCCAGTAGTATATTGATATCCGGGACAGGGACTTTCAATCAGCCCCAGCATTTT	CASSILISGTGTFNQPQHF
.	once	TRBJ1-2	TRBV6-1	TGTGCCAGCAGTGAAGGGGTGGCGGTCTACTATGGCTACACCTTC	CASSEGVAVYYGYTF
.	.	TRBJ1-5	TRBV15	TGTGCCACCAGCGAACGGCGGGGGAATCAGCCCCAGCATTTT	CATSERRGNQPQHF
.	.	TRBJ2-5	TRBV5-4	TGTGCCAGCAGCAAAGGGACATCCGGCCTACAAGAGACCCAGTACTTC	CASSKGTSGLQETQYF
TRBD2	.	TRBJ2-2	TRBV6-1	TGTGCCAGCAGTGAGGGGCGGGGGACCGGGGAGCTGTTTTTT	CASSEGRGTGELFF
.	.	TRBJ2-2	TRBV4-3	TGCGCCAGCAGCCACGGGTTTCCCCCACATGGCGGGGAGCTGTTTTTT	CASSHGFPPHGGELFF
.	.	TRBJ2-5	TRBV27	TGTGCCAGCATGGACGGGGTGACCCAGTACTTC	CASMDGVTQYF
.	.	TRBJ2-3	TRBV4-2	TGTGCCAGCAGCCAAGATTGGGAGTCTAGCACAGATACGCAGTATTTT	CASSQDWESSTDTQYF
.	.	TRBJ1-3	TRBV5-1	TGCGCCAGCAGCTTGGGCTCAGCTGGAAACACCATATATTTT	CASSLGSAGNTIYF
.	once	TRBJ1-2	TRBV9	TGTGCCAGCAGCAGACGGGACTCCGCAGGCTACACCTTC	CASSRRDSAGYTF
.	.	TRBJ1-2	TRBV4-2	TGTGCCAGCAGCGGCAGAAGCTATGGCTACACCTTC	CASSGRSYGYTF
.	.	TRBJ1-1	TRBV5-6	TGTGCCAGCAGCTCCAACGGGATCGAAGCTTTCTTT	CASSSNGIEAFF
TRBD2	.	TRBJ2-7	TRBV7-6	TGTGCCAGCAGCGGACTAGCGGTTCACGAGCAGTACTTC	CASSGLAVHEQYF
.	.	TRBJ1-2	TRBV5-4	TGTGCCATCCCGGTCCGTGAGGGAATCGGTGGCTACACCTTC	CAIPVREGIGGYTF
TRBD2	.	TRBJ2-5	TRBV11-2	TGTGCCAGCAGCTTACTGGGACTAGCGGGGGGTCAAGAGACCCAGTACTTC	CASSLLGLAGGQETQYF
.	.	TRBJ1-2	TRBV27	TGTGCCAGCAGTTCTTTTACAGGGCAAGGCTACACCTTC	CASSSFTGQGYTF
TRBD1	.	TRBJ2-1	TRBV6-1	TGTGCCAGCAGTGAGTGGACAGGTAGATACAATGAGCAGTTCTTC	CASSEWTGRYNEQFF
.	.	TRBJ1-2	TRBV7-9	TGTGCCAGCAGCTTTCAAGGAGATGGCTACACCTTC	CASSFQGDGYTF
.	.	TRBJ1-2	TRBV4-1	TGCGCCAGCAGCGGAGACGGTTCCTATGGCTACACCTTC	CASSGDGSYGYTF
TRBD1	.	TRBJ1-2	TRBV13	TGTGCCAGCAGCTTAGGGACAGGGAAGAGCTACACCTTC	CASSLGTGKSYTF
TRBD2	.	TRBJ2-1	TRBV11-2	TGTGCCAGCAGCTCTGGGACTAGCGGGCCTTCCTACAATGAGCAGTTCTTC	CASSSGTSGPSYNEQFF
TRBD2	few	TRBJ2-2	TRBV4-3	TGCGCCAGCAGCCAAGCTTCCGCTCTAGCGGGGGGTAGCAGCGGGGAGCTGTTTTTT	CASSQASALAGGSSGELFF
TRBD1	.	TRBJ2-1	TRBV2	TGTGCCAGCAGTGTCTGGGACAGGGCCTCCAATGAGCAGTTCTTC	CASSVWDRASNEQFF
TRBD2	.	TRBJ2-6	TRBV7-3	TGTGCCAGCAGCTATAGGGGAGGGGTGGTTTCTGGGGCCAACGGCCTGACTTTC	CASSYRGGVVSGANGLTF
.	.	TRBJ2-3	TRBV6-6	TGTGCCAGCAGTTACGGAGGCTCCACGAGCACAGATACGCAGTATTTT	CASSYGGSTSTDTQYF
TRBD1	.	TRBJ1-2	TRBV7-2	TGTGCCAGCAGCTTAAACCGGGACAGGGAAGACGGAGGCTACACCTTC	CASSLNRDREDGGYTF
TRBD2	few	TRBJ2-1	TRBV7-6	TGTGCCAGCAGCTTAGGTTGGACTAGCGGGGGGGGGTACAATGAGCAGTTCTTC	CASSLGWTSGGGYNEQFF
TRBD1	.	TRBJ1-2	TRBV7-8	TGTGCCAGCAGCTCGTACGGGCAGGGGGCGCGGTATGGCTACACCTTC	CASSSYGQGARYGYTF
TRBD1	.	TRBJ1-2	TRBV5-1	TGCGCCAGCAGCTGGCTCACAGGGGTTGGCTACACCTTC	CASSWLTGVGYTF
.	.	TRBJ1-2	TRBV18	TGTGCCAGCTCAAATTGGCCCAGCTATGGCTACACCTTC	CASSNWPSYGYTF
.	.	TRBJ1-1	TRBV9	TGTGCCAGCAGTCTCCGTGGAGGGGCGGACACTGAAGCTTTCTTT	CASSLRGGADTEAFF
TRBD1	few	TRBJ1-1	TRBV7-2	TGTGCCAGCAGCTTTCCGACAGGGCCCAACACTGAAGCTTTCTTT	CASSFPTGPNTEAFF
TRBD1	.	TRBJ1-2	TRBV29-1	TGCAGCGTAGTGACAGGGGATTGGGTTGGCTACACCTTC	CSVVTGDWVGYTF
.	.	TRBJ1-3	TRBV30	TGTGCCTGGACCCCCTCGGTCGGTTTCTACTCTGGAAACACCATATATTTT	CAWTPSVGFYSGNTIYF
TRBD1	.	TRBJ2-3	TRBV5-1	TGCGCCAGCAGGGACAGGGGGTTGACCACAGATACGCAGTATTTT	CASRDRGLTTDTQYF
.	.	TRBJ2-5	TRBV7-9	TGTGCCAGCAGCATACGCCGGTTGTCGAGGGAGACCCAGTACTTC	CASSIRRLSRETQYF
.	.	TRBJ2-2	TRBV5-4	TGTGCCAGCAGCTGGAGGAACACCGGGGAGCTGTTTTTT	CASSWRNTGELFF
.	.	TRBJ2-6	TRBV6-1	TGTGCCAGCAGTGAAGGGCAGGTATCTGGGGCCAACGTCCTGACTTTC	CASSEGQVSGANVLTF
.	.	TRBJ1-2	TRBV19	TGTGCCAGTAGTATAAACGGGTTGTCCGAGAACCTCTTCCATCCTTTCTATGGCTACACCTTC	CASSINGLSENLFHPFYGYTF
.	.	TRBJ1-1	TRBV6-6	TGTGCCAGCAGTCCAATCACAGGGAACACTGAAGCCTTCTTT	CASSPITGNTEAFF
TRBD1	.	TRBJ2-1	TRBV7-3	TGTGCCAGTCAGGGGGCCCACGGTGAGCAGTTCTTC	CASQGAHGEQFF
TRBD1	.	TRBJ2-3	TRBV4-1	TGCGCCAGCAGCCAAGGCAGGGGGTCTACAGATACGCAGTATTTT	CASSQGRGSTDTQYF
TRBD1	.	TRBJ1-2	TRBV7-9	TGTGCCAGCAGCTCCCTCCGGGACAGGGTTGACTATGGCTACACCTTC	CASSSLRDRVDYGYTF
TRBD2	.	TRBJ2-5	TRBV7-2	TGTGCCAGCAGCTTATCTCCGAGCGGGGGTCTGGCCCAGTACTTC	CASSLSPSGGLAQYF
TRBD2	.	TRBJ2-5	TRBV6-1	TGTGCCAGCAGTGAGGAGGCTAGCGGGGTGCAAGAGACCCAGTACTTC	CASSEEASGVQETQYF
.	.	TRBJ1-3	TRBV9	TGTGCCAGCAGCGCTTCCCAGGGGTTCGGAAACACCATATATTTT	CASSASQGFGNTIYF
.	.	TRBJ1-1	TRBV5-1	TGCGCCAGCAGCTTGAGTCAGGGGACGAACACTGAAGCTTTCTTT	CASSLSQGTNTEAFF
TRBD1	once	TRBJ1-2	TRBV7-2	TGTGCCAGCAGCTTAGCGCTTCTTCCGGACAGGGCCCCCTTTTCGGGTTGGACCTTC	CASSLALLPDRAPFSGWTF
TRBD1	.	TRBJ1-2	TRBV7-9	TGTGCCAGCAGCCCCGGGATGAACAGGGGGGCTAACTATGGCTACACCTTC	CASSPGMNRGANYGYTF
TRBD1	.	TRBJ2-1	TRBV23-1	TGCGCCAGCAGTCAACCCCGGGACAGGGGAAGCTCCTACAATGAGCAGTTCTTC	CASSQPRDRGSSYNEQFF